This T cell receptor beta chain was retrieved from a study of T cell repertoires in urothelial bladder cancer (dated 2019 in TCRdb). For the study in its entirety: Of the 12 resected lesions, three were clinical stage cT0, three were cTa, three were cT1, and three were cT2 or greater. The study compared TCR repertoire clonality in bladder tumors with that in benign bladder inflammation. Over ten patients with bladder lesions undergoing transurethral resection were identified prospectively. Eleven to twelve resected bladder lesions were studied, comprising urothelial carcinoma (UC+) and benign (UC-) specimens. Overall results and qualifications from the work: A median tumor infiltrating lymphocyte percentage of under 2.5% was observed in carcinoma specimens, compared with roughly 12% in benign specimens. Urothelial carcinoma specimens had a median of about 6,000 T cells, fewer than the median of approximately 27,000 seen in benign specimens. In carcinoma specimens, up to about 15% of infiltrating lymphocytes were accounted for by a single T-cell clone, compared with 2% to 2.5% in benign specimens.

The immunoSEQ assay was used to sequence the CDR3 region of the TCR beta chain. On the study's bioinformatics: For each specimen, the T-cell fraction, clonal dominance, and maximum TCR clone frequency were calculated. TCRdb carries this immuneACCESS record with in-frame sequences only. Its versions omit some clonotypes, under half of them owing to an unresolved V gene in the studies checked, with the rest unexplained. V and J calls and clone size are those listed in that table; D and trimming were worked out from the DNA. This sample lists about 2,500 clones; around two thirds were detected once. The ten largest make up 15% of the sample. Resected bladder lesions in which urothelial carcinoma was absent were designated as benign (UC-) specimens. Bladder lesion specimens were obtained at transurethral resection and were stored at -80C. DNA was isolated from the bladder specimens obtained at transurethral resection.

With regard to this clone: Its cognate antigen has yet to be identified. No base-level quality is on record; no much larger clone is a single base apart.

The sample comprised bladder tissue. This clonotype originated in a human donor with a benign inflammatory bladder lesion.

The DNA reads TGTGCCAGCAGCCCTCTTCTGGGGGGCGCCGGTTATGGCTACACCTTC. Translated, it gives CASSPLLGGAGYGYTF. The chain is encoded by TRBV2 joined to TRBJ1-2, with TRBD1 perhaps the D gene, on 6 matching bases. The germline V gene provides CDR1 SNHLY and CDR2 FYNNEI. Deletion took 6 bases off V and 5 bases off J, with a span of 22 bases between the germline ends. Spanning cysteine to phenylalanine, the CDR3 consists of 16 amino acids. Kept here is only the CDR3 DNA, which spans 48 bases and is read in frame from base 1.